Following are 5 T cell receptor beta chains from one sample sequenced in a study of cytomegalovirus exposure and HLA in healthy donors. 60 Vbeta and 13 Jbeta primers were used in PCR. Produced via immunoSEQ multiplex PCR; TCRdb's table is partial and in-frame only. The profile covers 200,000 to 250,000 clones, with 75% to 85% appearing a single time and less than 3.5% taken by the ten largest. The specimen sequenced was PBMCs. These receptors were collected from a woman aged 55-75 years in good health and CMV-seropositive.

The CDR3 sequence: CASSQEALRGTGTQYF. The CDR3 coding sequence is TGCGCCAGCAGCCAAGAAGCTTTGCGGGGTACGGGTACGCAGTATTTT. The genes are TRBV4-3 and TRBJ2-3; TRBD2 might be the D (6 bases). The length of the CDR3 is 16 residues. With 0 bases removed from V and 8 bases from J, the gap between germline ends came to 18 bases. Germline V gives CDR1 LGHNA, CDR2 YSLEER.

The rearrangement joins TRBV30 to TRBJ2-1, with 10 bases lining up with TRBD1. Germline trimming cut 3 bases from V and 7 bases from J; bases unmatched to any gene: 3. Germline CDR1 reads GTSNPN; CDR2 reads SVGIG (reference sequence). There are 13 residues in the CDR3. CDR3 sequence: CAWRTGGRNEQFF. CDR3 DNA sequence: TGTGCCTGGAGGACAGGGGGCCGGAATGAGCAGTTCTTC.

This clone showed up just a few times. In DNA, the CDR3 is TGTGCCAGCAGTTGGGACAGGGGGAGTCGGGAGCAGTACTTC. It specifies CASSWDRGSREQYF. This chain links TRBV5-6 with TRBJ2-7; 11 nucleotides line up with TRBD1. Germline V gene lookup returns CDR1 SGHDT and CDR2 YYEEEE. This CDR3 has 14 residues. V was pared by 5 bases and J by 7 bases, with 8 bases of the junction left unmatched.

V and J are TRBV7-8 and TRBJ2-2; D is possibly TRBD1 (6 bases). This CDR3 comprises 17 residues. Trimming removed 2 bases from V and 0 bases from J, with 13 bases in between. Germline V CDR1 and CDR2: SGHVS, FQNEAQ. This CDR3 reads CASSLFSGATNTGELFF. CDR3 in DNA: TGTGCCAGCAGCTTATTCTCAGGGGCGACGAACACCGGGGAGCTGTTTTTT.

The J gene is TRBJ1-1, the V gene TRBV6-5; the match to TRBD1 covers 8 bases. From germline, CDR1 is MNHEY and CDR2 SVGAGI. The CDR3 has 16 residues. Trimming cost V 0 bases and J 0 bases; bases outside gene matches: 3. CDR3 in DNA: TGTGCCAGCAGTTACTCTGGACAGGGAATGAACACTGAAGCTTTCTTT. This translates into CASSYSGQGMNTEAFF.